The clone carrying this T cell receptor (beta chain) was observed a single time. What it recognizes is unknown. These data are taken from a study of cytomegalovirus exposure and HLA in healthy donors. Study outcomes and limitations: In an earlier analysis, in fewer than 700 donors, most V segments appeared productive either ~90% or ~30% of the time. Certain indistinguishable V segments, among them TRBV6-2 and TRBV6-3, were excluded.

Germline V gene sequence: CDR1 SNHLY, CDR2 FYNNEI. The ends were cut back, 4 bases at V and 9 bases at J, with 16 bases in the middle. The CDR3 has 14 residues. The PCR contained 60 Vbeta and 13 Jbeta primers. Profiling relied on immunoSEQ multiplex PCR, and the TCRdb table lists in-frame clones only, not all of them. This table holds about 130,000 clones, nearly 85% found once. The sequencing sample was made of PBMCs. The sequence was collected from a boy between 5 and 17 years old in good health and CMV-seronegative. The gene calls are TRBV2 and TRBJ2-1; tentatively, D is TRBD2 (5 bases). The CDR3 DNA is TGTGCCAGCAGTGTGACGGGATCGTCGGGTGAGCAGTTCTTC. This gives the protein CASSVTGSSGEQFF.